This T cell receptor beta chain stems from a study of spatial heterogeneity in lung cancer. Looking at the study overall: There was a strong correlation between the counts of TCR transcripts measured in tumor regions and a T cell transcriptional module score that was calculated from matched bulk RNA-seq.

The study's findings and limits: The number of expanded tumor alpha and beta chains correlated with mutation number.

Regarding time point: sample taken at primary tumor resection. Sequencing of whole RNA from tumor, nontumor lung or frozen PBMC involved no sorting. This CDR3 has 16 amino acids. Germline CDR1 reads MNHNS; CDR2 reads SASEGT. Trimming shortened V by 0 bases and J by 4 bases, and 15 bases separated the two germline ends. Each TCR cDNA molecule bore a unique molecular identifier. MiXCR was run by TCRdb on the 5' RACE reads, yielding one entry per CDR3 protein. The data hold 17,000 or so distinct CDR3 sequences, with 6% to 7% observed a single time. This clonotype was observed a handful of times. Antigen specificity is unknown.

The source is a male donor with early-stage non-small cell lung cancer. The input for sequencing was lung tumor tissue, taken at surgery. This chain joins TRBV6-1 and TRBJ1-2; D possibly corresponds to TRBD1 (6 bases). The chain's CDR3 is CASSEATLRGGYGYTF. The CDR3 DNA is TGTGCCAGCAGTGAAGCTACCCTCAGGGGCGGCTATGGCTACACCTTC.